The 29 T cell receptor beta chains below come from one sample, sequenced in a study of blood T cell repertoires in COVID-19. Data came from immunoSEQ multiplex PCR; TCRdb stores just in-frame clones and leaves some out. The table includes 120,000 or so clones, approximately 91% detected once. Sequencing was performed on peripheral blood. Receptors originate from a woman older than 75 with acute or convalescent COVID-19.

The DNA of the CDR3 is TGCGCCAGCAGCCAAGGTAGGGGGGAGGGATCCTACGAGCAGTACTTC. Protein product: CASSQGRGEGSYEQYF. The chain recombines TRBV4-1 with TRBJ2-7; D possibly corresponds to TRBD2 (7 bases). Trimming removed 1 base from V and 1 base from J, with 14 bases in between. This CDR3 region has 16 residues. Germline CDR1 reads MGHRA; CDR2 reads YSYEKL.

This clone showed up just a few times. The chain joins TRBV9 to TRBJ1-2, with TRBD1 matching over 7 bases. CDR3 length equals 16 residues. J was trimmed by 7 bases and V by 4 bases; bases with no gene match: 16. Germline V lookup: CDR1 SGDLS, CDR2 YYNGEE. The CDR3 protein is CASSPNRGPSLGGYTF. The CDR3 bases are TGTGCCAGCAGCCCCAACAGGGGCCCGAGCCTGGGTGGCTACACCTTC.

The chain recombines TRBV19 with TRBJ1-4; 8 positions agree with TRBD1. CDR3 length: 15 residues. Unmatched junction bases numbered 5, after V lost 5 bases and J lost 3 bases. The germline gives CDR1 LNHDA, CDR2 SQIVND (reference sequence). The CDR3 sequence: CASSVQGAPNEKLFF. CDR3 DNA sequence: TGTGCCAGTAGTGTCCAGGGGGCCCCTAATGAAAAACTGTTTTTT.

The V call is TRBV7-9, the J call TRBJ1-4; the match to TRBD1 covers 8 bases. The trim removed 3 bases at V and 7 bases at J, leaving 10 bases unmatched. The CDR3 totals 16 residues. CDR1 and CDR2 from the germline V gene are SEHNR and FQNEAQ (reference sequence). CDR3 residues: CASSFVQGGNFEKLFF. CDR3 DNA sequence: TGTGCCAGCAGCTTTGTACAGGGGGGGAATTTTGAAAAACTGTTTTTT.

This chain links TRBV5-8 with TRBJ1-2; 8 nucleotides line up with TRBD1. Germline CDR1 is SGHTS and CDR2 is YDEGEE. V was clipped by 2 bases and J by 7 bases; unmatched bases: 7. CDR3 length: 14 amino acids. The CDR3 nucleotides read TGTGCCAGCAGCTTCGGGACAGGCTGGATTGGCTACACCTTC. It specifies CASSFGTGWIGYTF.

The chain joins TRBV27 to TRBJ2-7, with TRBD1 identical over 11 bases. The V gene end was trimmed by 6 bases and the J gene end by 3 bases; junction bases not matched to a gene: 7. The CDR3 contains 15 residues. Germline V gene data show CDR1 as MNHEY and CDR2 as SMNVEV (reference sequence). CDR3 DNA sequence: TGTGCCAGCAGACCCTCCGGGACAGGGGGCTACGAGCAGTACTTC. It specifies CASRPSGTGGYEQYF.

In its sample, this clone was seen once. V usage is TRBV29-1 and J usage is TRBJ1-2, with D unresolved. V was shortened by 7 bases and J by 4 bases, with 10 bases between the two germline ends. The germline CDR1 and CDR2 sequences are SQVTM and ANQGSEA. The CDR3 totals 11 residues. The CDR3 DNA sequence: TGCAGCGATCGGGTGGTCTATGGCTACACCTTC. This codes for CSDRVVYGYTF.

The chain couples TRBV19 to TRBJ1-1; 9 nucleotides agree with TRBD1. The CDR3 loop spans 17 amino acids. CDR1 is LNHDA, CDR2 SQIVND, per germline (reference sequence). V trimming: 6 bases; J trimming: 0 bases; junction bases outside the gene matches: 11. The CDR3 DNA reads as TGTGCCAGTAGCCCCACAGGGGGCCTTCTCATGAACACTGAAGCTTTCTTT. It specifies CASSPTGGLLMNTEAFF.

V gene TRBV9 combines with J gene TRBJ2-3; no reliable D call. From germline, CDR1 is SGDLS and CDR2 YYNGEE. Trimming removed 0 bases at V and 6 bases at J, with 8 bases between. This CDR3 contains 13 residues. The CDR3 bases are TGTGCCAGCAGCGTAGCTACTCTCGATACGCAGTATTTT. Its protein product is CASSVATLDTQYF.

V is TRBV18 and J is TRBJ1-5; TRBD1 agrees at 10 bases. Trimming removed 4 bases from V and 3 bases from J; junction bases left unmatched: 15. In germline, CDR1 is KGHSH, CDR2 LQKENI. CDR3 length: 19 amino acids. CDR3 DNA: TGTGCCAGCTCACTTCGTTCGGGACAGGGGATGGTCGCCAATCAGCCCCAGCATTTT. It yields the protein CASSLRSGQGMVANQPQHF.

The V call is TRBV20-1, the J call TRBJ1-3; D is unresolved. Per germline, CDR1 DFQATT and CDR2 SNEGSKA (reference sequence). V gave up 3 bases and J gave up 3 bases, with 6 bases separating them. The CDR3 covers 12 residues. CDR3 sequence reads: CSASMYGNTIYF. DNA for the CDR3: TGCAGTGCTAGTATGTATGGAAACACCATATATTTT.

The chain has TRBV5-1 and TRBJ1-2; a possible D gene is TRBD1 (6 bases). The CDR3 has 14 residues. Trimming took 0 bases from V and 1 from J, leaving 7 bases between them. Germline CDR1 and CDR2: SGHRS and YFSETQ. This CDR3 is CASSLEDSNYGYTF. CDR3 DNA: TGCGCCAGCAGCTTGGAGGACAGTAACTATGGCTACACCTTC.

This rearrangement joins TRBV5-1 to TRBJ2-3; TRBD2 aligns across 10 bases. The junction had 7 bases not matched to a gene; V was cut back by 0 bases and J by 0 bases. The CDR3 covers 18 residues. Germline CDR1 is SGHRS and CDR2 is YFSETQ. The CDR3: CASSLGASGGASTDTQYF. CDR3 sequence (DNA): TGCGCCAGCAGCTTGGGGGCTAGCGGGGGTGCTAGCACAGATACGCAGTATTTT.

J is TRBJ2-3 and V is TRBV5-1; 10 nucleotides line up with TRBD2. The CDR3 has 14 amino acids. Germline values: CDR1 SGHRS, CDR2 YFSETQ. V dropped 6 bases and J dropped 2; count of bases not matched to a gene: 3. The CDR3 DNA reads TGCGCCAGCAATAGCGGGGGGATCACAGATACGCAGTATTTT. This translates into CASNSGGITDTQYF.

This chain connects TRBV5-1 to TRBJ1-2; 12 positions agree with TRBD1. Germline lookup yields CDR1 SGHRS and CDR2 YFSETQ. The CDR3 totals 16 residues. The trim removed 3 bases at V and 4 bases at J, leaving 7 bases unmatched. The CDR3 nucleotides read TGCGCCAGCAGCTCGGGACAGGGGGCCTCCTTCTATGGCTACACCTTC. Its protein is CASSSGQGASFYGYTF.

The chain's CDR3 is CASSPPNRRAGEQYF. For the CDR3, the DNA is TGTGCCAGCTCACCACCGAACAGGCGTGCAGGCGAGCAGTACTTC. The chain carries TRBV18 and TRBJ2-7; D possibly corresponds to TRBD1 (5 bases). Germline V lookup: CDR1 KGHSH, CDR2 LQKENI. The V and J ends lost 0 bases and 6 bases respectively, with 15 bases between them. CDR3 length: 15 residues.

The V gene is TRBV5-1, the J gene TRBJ1-1, with D perhaps TRBD1 (5 bases). CDR3 length: 14 amino acids. Germline V gives CDR1 SGHRS, CDR2 YFSETQ. The ends were cut back, 7 bases at V and 1 base at J, with 14 bases in the middle. The CDR3 reads CASYMGQANTEAFF. The CDR3 DNA sequence: TGCGCCAGCTACATGGGGCAGGCGAACACTGAAGCTTTCTTT.

The V gene is TRBV5-1, the J gene TRBJ2-7, with 8 positions matching TRBD2. This CDR3 contains 15 residues. The V segment lost 4 bases and the J segment 0 bases; nucleotides outside the gene matches: 6. Germline CDR1 reads SGHRS; CDR2 reads YFSETQ. CDR3 sequence: CASSPRAGDSYEQYF. DNA of the CDR3: TGCGCCAGCAGCCCCAGAGCGGGAGACTCCTACGAGCAGTACTTC.

CDR3 DNA sequence: TGCGCCAGCAGCTTCCAGGGGCCCTACGAGCAGTACTTC. It specifies CASSFQGPYEQYF. This rearrangement joins TRBV5-1 to TRBJ2-7, with D maybe TRBD1 (6 bases). Germline CDR1 and CDR2: SGHRS and YFSETQ. The CDR3 extends over 13 amino acids. V lost 2 bases and J lost 2, with 8 bases in between.

The gene calls are TRBV29-1 and TRBJ1-1; 7 bases are shared with TRBD1. In germline, CDR1 is SQVTM, CDR2 ANQGSEA. The V gene end was trimmed by 3 bases and the J gene end by 3 bases; junction bases not matched to a gene: 7. The CDR3 length is 14 residues. CDR3 region: CSVDRGFADTEAFF. CDR3 coding DNA: TGCAGCGTTGACAGGGGGTTCGCGGACACTGAAGCTTTCTTT.

The rearrangement joins TRBV6-1 to TRBJ2-2; 7 nucleotides align to TRBD1. Trimming took 2 bases from V and 5 from J; bases not matched to a gene: 5. The CDR3 is made up of 15 amino acids. Germline CDR1 is MNHNS and CDR2 is SASEGT. The CDR3 loop is CASSENRGRTGELFF. CDR3 in DNA: TGTGCCAGCAGTGAAAACAGGGGTCGAACCGGGGAGCTGTTTTTT.

J is TRBJ1-4 and V is TRBV6-5, with 8 bases that match TRBD1. The trim removed 4 bases at V and 8 bases at J, leaving 6 bases unmatched. Germline V gives CDR1 MNHEY, CDR2 SVGAGI. CDR3 length: 14 amino acids. The CDR3 DNA reads as TGTGCCAGCAGTTTGGACAGGGCTCGGGAAAAACTGTTTTTT. Translating it yields CASSLDRAREKLFF.

The genes are TRBV4-2 and TRBJ2-3; 11 bases match TRBD2. The CDR3 has 17 residues. With 2 bases clipped from V and 5 bases from J, the junction kept 9 bases outside the gene matches. Per germline, CDR1 LGHNA and CDR2 YNFKEQ. The CDR3 sequence: CASSQSTTSGGGDTQYF. CDR3 nucleotides: TGTGCCAGCAGCCAATCTACTACTAGCGGGGGTGGAGATACGCAGTATTTT.

The genes are TRBV19 and TRBJ2-7; 8 bases fit TRBD1. V lost 3 bases and J lost 2; bases outside the gene matches: 3. The CDR3 is made up of 14 amino acids. Germline-derived CDR1 and CDR2 are LNHDA and SQIVND (reference sequence). Written as DNA, the CDR3 is TGTGCCAGTAGTATGAGACAGGGGACCTACGAGCAGTACTTC. Protein: CASSMRQGTYEQYF.

This clone has a handful of counts. The chain has TRBV27 and TRBJ2-3; possibly TRBD1 for D (5 bases). The CDR3 consists of 13 residues. Between the trimmed V and J ends, which lost 3 bases and 4 bases, there was a span of 8 bases. In germline, CDR1 is MNHEY, CDR2 SMNVEV (reference sequence). In DNA form, the CDR3 reads TGTGCCAGCAGTTTTCTGGGGCCAGATACGCAGTATTTT. As protein: CASSFLGPDTQYF.

The chain couples TRBV6-6 to TRBJ1-1; D possibly corresponds to TRBD1 (5 bases). V lost 5 bases to trimming and J lost 0 bases, with 10 bases between them. Germline V lookup: CDR1 MNHNY, CDR2 SVGAGI (reference sequence). The CDR3 is 14 amino acids. The CDR3 region has the DNA TGTGCCAGCAGTCGGGAGGGGATGAACACTGAAGCTTTCTTT. This gives the protein CASSREGMNTEAFF.

The V call is TRBV7-9, the J call TRBJ1-6, with TRBD1 matching 11 bases. V shed 1 base and J 9 bases; nucleotides not matched to a gene: 2. The CDR3 totals 15 residues. CDR1 and CDR2 from the germline V gene are SEHNR and FQNEAQ (reference sequence). CDR3 coding DNA: TGTGCCAGCAGCTTAGGGGGGACAGGGGGTTCACCCCTCCACTTT. It yields the protein CASSLGGTGGSPLHF.

The chain carries TRBV6-1 and TRBJ1-2, with TRBD1 identical over 9 bases. The CDR3 has 15 residues. V lost 0 bases, J lost 8 bases, and 7 bases stayed unmatched. CDR1 is MNHNS, CDR2 SASEGT, per germline. The CDR3 sequence: CASSEAPGTGRGYTF. The CDR3 DNA is TGTGCCAGCAGTGAAGCTCCAGGGACAGGGAGAGGCTACACCTTC.

The chain's CDR3 is CASSRPTDSQPQHF. The DNA for the CDR3 is TGTGCCAGCAGTCGACCCACCGACAGCCAGCCCCAGCATTTT. The chain links TRBV6-5 to TRBJ1-5; possible D gene TRBD1, 5 bases. Between the trimmed V and J ends, which lost 5 bases and 7 bases, there was a span of 15 bases. Per the germline V gene, CDR1 is MNHEY and CDR2 is SVGAGI. This CDR3 is 14 amino acids long.